This TCR beta chain was sequenced during a study of response to subunit inactivated influenza vaccine. This clonotype was seen a few times. Its specificity is not known. MiXCR, applied by TCRdb to the RT-PCR reads, yields one record per CDR3 protein. The sample lists 630,000 or so distinct CDR3 sequences; around a sixth were seen once. The CDR3 has 13 residues. With 6 bases removed from V and 0 bases from J, the gap between germline ends came to 8 bases. Germline V gives CDR1 SGHDN, CDR2 FVKESK. Overall study results and limits: The authors suggested that few new T cells are recruited per seasonal influenza vaccination.

This sample comprised PBMCs from blood, obtained roughly 12 days after vaccination. The chain employs TRBV14 and TRBJ1-1, with D uncertain. This TCR came from a man in his fifties who received an inactivated influenza vaccine. The CDR3 region has the DNA TGTGCCAGCAGACTCGGGATGAACACTGAAGCTTTCTTT. Translating gives CASRLGMNTEAFF.